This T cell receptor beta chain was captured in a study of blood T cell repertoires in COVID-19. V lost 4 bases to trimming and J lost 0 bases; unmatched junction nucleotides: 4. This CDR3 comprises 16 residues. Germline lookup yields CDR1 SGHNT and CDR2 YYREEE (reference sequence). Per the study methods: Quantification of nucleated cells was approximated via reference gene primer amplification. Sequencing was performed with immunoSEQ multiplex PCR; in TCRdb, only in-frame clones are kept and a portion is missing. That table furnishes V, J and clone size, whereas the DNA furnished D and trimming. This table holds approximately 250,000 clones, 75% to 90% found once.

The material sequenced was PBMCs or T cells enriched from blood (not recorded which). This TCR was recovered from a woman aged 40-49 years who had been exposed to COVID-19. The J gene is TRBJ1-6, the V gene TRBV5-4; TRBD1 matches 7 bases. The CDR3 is CASSDRDSSYNSPLHF. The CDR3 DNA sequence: TGTGCCAGCAGCGACCGGGACAGCTCCTATAATTCACCCCTCCACTTT.